The TCR beta chain under discussion was sequenced for a study of T cell responses to AZD1222 COVID-19 vaccine. The CDR3 contains 15 residues. The junction had 6 bases not matched to a gene; V was cut back by 3 bases and J by 2 bases. Germline values: CDR1 ENHRY, CDR2 SYGVKD. The method was immunoSEQ multiplex PCR; TCRdb's version includes in-frame clones alone and lacks a portion of them. Of tens of thousands of clones in the sample, about 90% were seen once. This receptor was identified in an adult in good health. This sample comprised peripheral blood, obtained on day 0 of MenACWY control vaccination. The chain links TRBV10-3 to TRBJ1-2; 7 bases are a match to TRBD1. CDR3 residues: CAISDQLGQNYGYTF. The CDR3 bases are TGTGCCATCAGTGATCAATTGGGACAGAACTATGGCTACACCTTC.